The 29 T cell receptor beta chains below come from one sample, sequenced in a study of CXCR3-negative and CXCR3-positive naive CD8 T cells. UMI-labeled 5' RACE yielded the TRB cDNA libraries. TCRdb reprocessed the 5' RACE reads and keeps a single row for each CDR3 protein, giving no DNA. The sample data list around 60,000 distinct CDR3 sequences. What these receptors recognize is not known. Study-level points and caveats: The TRB CDR3s that CXCR3-positive naive cells carried were more hydrophobic than those of CXCR3-negative naive cells.

Source material: naive CXCR3+ CD8+ T cells from blood. The subset: CD45RO-CCR7+CD27+CD95- naive CD8+ T cells expressing CXCR3 (TNR3+). These receptor sequences come from a human donor in good health. Some clones in this sample may be carry-over from other donors' samples.

The rearrangement uses TRBV7-9 and TRBJ2-3; TCRdb gives TRBD2 as the D gene, but with no DNA this cannot be confirmed. Germline V CDR1 and CDR2: SEHNR, FQNEAQ (reference sequence). The CDR3 is 13 amino acids. CDR3 sequence: CASSLGAPDTQYF.

J is TRBJ1-4 and V is TRBV27; with no DNA, the TCRdb D assignment of TRBD1 cannot be verified. This CDR3 has 14 amino acids. Germline V gene lookup returns CDR1 MNHEY and CDR2 SMNVEV (reference sequence). The CDR3 sequence is CASSPRTFGAKLFF.

The chain couples TRBV27 to TRBJ2-6. The CDR3 is 13 residues long. Germline V gene sequence: CDR1 MNHEY, CDR2 SMNVEV (reference sequence). The CDR3 protein is CASSLSGANVLTF.

The chain carries TRBV20-1 and TRBJ2-7; TCRdb selects TRBD2, and the lack of DNA leaves this call unchecked. The CDR3 contains 13 residues. The germline gives CDR1 DFQATT, CDR2 SNEGSKA (reference sequence). CDR3 loop: CSARETLAGEQYF.

The chain couples TRBV7-8 to TRBJ2-1; no DNA is available, so the TRBD2 call from TCRdb remains unchecked. This CDR3 has 16 amino acids. Germline loops: CDR1 SGHVS, CDR2 FQNEAQ. CDR3 amino acids: CASSLGGLNSYNKQFF. The full variable domain, its missing parts supplied by reference TRBV7-8 and TRBJ2-1, is GAGVSQSPRYKVAKRGQDVALRCDPISGHVSLFWYQQALGQGPEFLTYFQNEAQLDKSGLPSDRFFAERPEGSVSTLKIQRTQQEDSAVYLCASSLGGLNSYNKQFFGPGTRLTVL.

The chain uses TRBV14 and TRBJ1-1; TCRdb returns TRBD1, unconfirmable since there is no DNA. The germline CDR1 and CDR2 sequences are SGHDN and FVKESK. The CDR3 is 16 amino acids. The CDR3 is CASSSSGRGWSAEAFF.

The V gene is TRBV29-1, the J gene TRBJ2-4; TCRdb reports TRBD1, a call that lacks DNA to check it against. CDR1 and CDR2 (germline): SQVTM, ANQGSEA. The CDR3 contains 17 residues. CDR3 in amino acids: CSVLQGASDIAKNIQYF.

The genes are TRBV7-2 and TRBJ1-2. CDR1 and CDR2 from the germline V gene are SGHTA and FQGNSA. The CDR3 runs to 14 residues. CDR3: CASSYRVGDYGYTF. Combining the CDR3 with reference TRBV7-2 and TRBJ1-2 gives the whole variable domain GAGVSQSPSNKVTEKGKDVELRCDPISGHTALYWYRQSLGQGLEFLIYFQGNSAPDKSGLPSDRFSAERTGGSVSTLTIQRTQQEDSAVYLCASSYRVGDYGYTFGSGTRLTVV.

This sequence joins TRBV5-5 and TRBJ2-7; TCRdb selects TRBD1, and the lack of DNA leaves this call unchecked. The CDR3 contains 14 residues. From germline, CDR1 is SGHKS and CDR2 YYEKEE (reference sequence). The CDR3 reads CASSKDRGFDEQYF.

The V call is TRBV29-1, the J call TRBJ2-1; TCRdb designates TRBD1, a call that cannot be tested without DNA. The CDR3 contains 11 residues. CDR1 SQVTM and CDR2 ANQGSEA come from the germline V gene. The CDR3 loop reads CSAEQGYEQFF.

This rearrangement joins TRBV12-3 or TRBV12-4 to TRBJ1-1; without DNA, the TCRdb call of TRBD1 cannot be checked. The CDR3 contains 15 residues. The CDR3 here is CASDWGGGRWTEAFF.

The V and J genes are TRBV7-9 and TRBJ2-7. CDR1 and CDR2 (germline): SEHNR, FQNEAQ (reference sequence). This CDR3 has 13 residues. CDR3 sequence reads: CASEIETGYEQYF.

The V call is TRBV28, the J call TRBJ2-7. The length of the CDR3 is 14 residues. Germline V gives CDR1 MDHEN, CDR2 SYDVKM. This CDR3 reads CASSIAGSSYEQYF. Full variable domain (remainder filled in from reference TRBV28 and TRBJ2-7): DVKVTQSSRYLVKRTGEKVFLECVQDMDHENMFWYRQDPGLGLRLIYFSYDVKMKEKGDIPEGYSVSREKKERFSLILESASTNQTSMYLCASSIAGSSYEQYFGPGTRLTVT.

The gene calls are TRBV4-3 and TRBJ1-5. This CDR3 is built from 15 residues. CDR1 LGHNA and CDR2 YSLEER come from the germline V gene. This chain's CDR3 is CASSQGSLGDQPQHF.

The chain is built from TRBV28 and TRBJ2-1; TCRdb's assignment of TRBD1 cannot be checked, as there is no DNA. The CDR3 is made up of 13 amino acids. Germline-derived CDR1 and CDR2 are MDHEN and SYDVKM. The CDR3 loop is CASSPGGLNEQFF.

The chain carries TRBV4-3 and TRBJ1-6; TCRdb proposes TRBD1, but this gene call is untestable without DNA. The germline gives CDR1 LGHNA, CDR2 YSLEER. The CDR3 length is 15 residues. Here the CDR3 reads CASSPGTGNNSPLHF.

The rearrangement uses TRBV4-2 and TRBJ1-5. Germline-derived CDR1 and CDR2 are LGHNA and YNFKEQ. The CDR3 consists of 16 residues. The CDR3 reads CASSQGDLADNQPQHF.

This chain uses TRBV10-3 with TRBJ2-1; the TRBD2 assignment by TCRdb is unverifiable without DNA. The CDR3 extends over 15 amino acids. The V gene's germline CDR1 is ENHRY and CDR2 SYGVKD. The CDR3 loop is CAIGTSGVSGNEQFF.

V and J are TRBV12-5 and TRBJ1-5. CDR3 length: 12 amino acids. Germline V gives CDR1 LGHNT, CDR2 FRNRAP. The CDR3 reads CVSGDSNQPQHF.

The genes are TRBV3-1 and TRBJ2-1; TCRdb reports TRBD2, a call that lacks DNA to check it against. The CDR3 is made up of 16 amino acids. Per the germline V gene, CDR1 is LGHDT and CDR2 is YNNKEL (reference sequence). The CDR3: CASSPLSGGTYNEQFF.

The chain recombines TRBV28 with TRBJ2-1. Germline CDR1 is MDHEN and CDR2 is SYDVKM. The CDR3 runs 14 residues. The CDR3 is CASSLRVAGNEQFF.

The chain links TRBV2 to TRBJ1-1. Looked up from germline, CDR1 is SNHLY and CDR2 is FYNNEI. The CDR3 has 15 residues. The CDR3 is CASSQFREANTEAFF.

V and J are TRBV27 and TRBJ1-4. The CDR3 is 13 residues long. Germline CDR1 is MNHEY and CDR2 is SMNVEV (reference sequence). CDR3 region: CASSDAYGEKLFF.

The CDR3 sequence is CASSFRDPIVTEAFF. This chain joins TRBV7-2 and TRBJ1-1; TCRdb calls TRBD1, which cannot be checked without DNA. This CDR3 comprises 15 residues. From germline, CDR1 is SGHTA and CDR2 FQGNSA.

The chain carries TRBV20-1 and TRBJ2-1; absent DNA, TCRdb's TRBD1 call cannot be checked. CDR1 and CDR2 (germline): DFQATT, SNEGSKA (reference sequence). The CDR3 loop spans 15 amino acids. The CDR3: CSARDSGTAYNEQFF.

The V gene is TRBV3-1, the J gene TRBJ2-1; the D call from TCRdb, TRBD2, cannot be confirmed without DNA. Per germline, CDR1 LGHDT and CDR2 YNNKEL (reference sequence). CDR3 length: 21 residues. The CDR3 protein is CASSPSRRLAGGEIPTNEQFF.

The chain carries TRBV24-1 and TRBJ1-1; TCRdb reports TRBD1, a call that lacks DNA to check it against. CDR1 and CDR2 from the germline V gene are KGHDR and SFDVKD. The CDR3 extends over 15 amino acids. The CDR3 loop reads CATSDRGGANTEAFF.

This chain links TRBV6-6 with TRBJ1-6. The CDR3 length is 15 residues. Germline V lookup: CDR1 MNHNY, CDR2 SVGAGI (reference sequence). CDR3 sequence reads: CASRKEASYNSPLHF.

The chain links TRBV12-3 or TRBV12-4 to TRBJ2-1. CDR3 length: 11 amino acids. The CDR3 reads CASSSNNEQFF.